The 22 T cell receptor beta chains below were found in one sample sequenced in a study of radiotherapy plus CTLA-4 blockade in lung cancer. Using immunoSEQ multiplex PCR, the repertoire was profiled, and TCRdb retains in-frame clones only, with some absent. This sample yields tens of thousands of clones, of which roughly 83% are seen a single time; 8.5% belongs to the top ten. This specimen consisted of peripheral blood, obtained from a patient treated with radiotherapy plus ipilimumab. The receptors were sampled from a human donor with non-small cell lung cancer who had a complete response to radiotherapy plus ipilimumab.

The genes are TRBV29-1 and TRBJ2-5; unclear D gene. CDR1 is SQVTM and CDR2 is ANQGSEA in the germline V gene. This CDR3 has 13 amino acids. Trimming took 4 bases from V and 0 from J, leaving 9 bases between them. In nucleotides, the CDR3 is TGCAGCGTTGTTCCAGCGTACCAAGAGACCCAGTACTTC. This codes for CSVVPAYQETQYF.

In nucleotides, the CDR3 is TGTGCCAGCAGCCGAGGACAGAATCCGTCAGATACGCAGTATTTT. Its protein product is CASSRGQNPSDTQYF. The chain carries TRBV7-2 and TRBJ2-3, with D possibly TRBD1 on 6 matching bases. The germline gives CDR1 SGHTA, CDR2 FQGNSA. This CDR3 is built from 15 residues. V lost 5 bases and J 4 bases, leaving 16 bases between the germline ends.

The chain combines TRBV7-9 with TRBJ1-1; a weak D match, TRBD1 (5 bases). With 4 bases removed from V and 0 bases from J, the gap between germline ends came to 24 bases. Per germline, CDR1 SEHNR and CDR2 FQNEAQ (reference sequence). The CDR3 is 19 amino acids. The CDR3 DNA sequence: TGTGCCAGCAGCTCACCTAGGAAGGGGAAGGCTGGGATGAACACTGAAGCTTTCTTT. This gives the protein CASSSPRKGKAGMNTEAFF.

The rearrangement joins TRBV30 to TRBJ2-1; 7 bases agree with TRBD2. V was clipped by 5 bases and J by 0 bases; unmatched bases: 4. The CDR3 has 14 amino acids. Germline values: CDR1 GTSNPN, CDR2 SVGIG (reference sequence). CDR3 coding DNA: TGTGCCTGGTTAGGCGGGGGCTCCTACAATGAGCAGTTCTTC. This gives the protein CAWLGGGSYNEQFF.

This rearrangement joins TRBV28 to TRBJ2-7; 9 bases line up with TRBD1. Trimming removed 4 bases from V and 3 bases from J; junction bases left unmatched: 7. This CDR3 has 15 amino acids. Germline assignment: CDR1 MDHEN and CDR2 SYDVKM. CDR3 amino acids: CASSSPTGGLYEQYV. The DNA for the CDR3 is TGTGCCAGCAGTTCACCGACAGGGGGGCTCTACGAGCAGTACGTC.

The chain has TRBV10-3 and TRBJ1-4, with 7 positions matching TRBD1. Trimming cost V 10 bases and J 7 bases; bases outside gene matches: 9. Germline-derived CDR1 and CDR2 are ENHRY and SYGVKD. This CDR3 region has 13 residues. This chain's CDR3 is CATWTGQSEKLFF. The CDR3 DNA reads as TGTGCCACCTGGACAGGTCAGAGTGAAAAACTGTTTTTT.

The genes are TRBV2 and TRBJ1-4; D is unclear. Per germline, CDR1 SNHLY and CDR2 FYNNEI. V gave up 6 bases and J gave up 5 bases, with 16 bases separating them. The CDR3 is made up of 15 amino acids. CDR3 sequence reads: CASRATVVINEKLFF. CDR3 bases: TGTGCCAGCAGAGCCACAGTAGTAATCAATGAAAAACTGTTTTTT.

In this sample, this clone turned up a few times. DNA of the CDR3: TGTGCCAGCAGTGAGGGACAGGCGACAAATGGCTACACCTTC. Translating gives CASSEGQATNGYTF. The chain recombines TRBV6-6 with TRBJ1-2, with 8 nucleotides matching TRBD1. Germline V gene data show CDR1 as MNHNY and CDR2 as SVGAGI (reference sequence). V was clipped by 5 bases and J by 6 bases; unmatched bases: 8. The CDR3 has 14 amino acids.

In its sample, this clone was seen a few times. The V call is TRBV4-3, the J call TRBJ1-1; possible D gene TRBD1, 5 bases. V gave up 2 bases and J gave up 10 bases, with 20 bases separating them. This CDR3 has 15 residues. Germline V gene lookup returns CDR1 LGHNA and CDR2 YSLEER. CDR3 in DNA: TGCGCCAGCAGCCAATCATCGGGGACCCCGGGGGGAGCTTTCTTT. This sequence encodes CASSQSSGTPGGAFF.

The chain joins TRBV6-5 to TRBJ1-5; TRBD1 agrees at 10 bases. Trimming removed 5 bases from V and 7 bases from J; junction bases left unmatched: 8. Germline CDR1 and CDR2: MNHEY and SVGAGI. There are 15 residues in the CDR3. CDR3 loop: CASSAGTGVRQPQHF. DNA for the CDR3: TGTGCCAGCAGTGCCGGGACAGGGGTCCGGCAGCCCCAGCATTTT.

V gene TRBV18 combines with J gene TRBJ2-7; the D gene is possibly TRBD1 (7 bases). Per germline, CDR1 KGHSH and CDR2 LQKENI. The germline V and J ends were trimmed by 4 bases and 0 bases, with 10 bases remaining between them. The CDR3 consists of 14 residues. The CDR3 reads CASSRGTDSYEQYF. The DNA of the CDR3 is TGTGCCAGCTCACGCGGGACAGACTCCTACGAGCAGTACTTC.

The V and J genes are TRBV6-1 and TRBJ1-2; no reliable D call. CDR1 is MNHNS and CDR2 is SASEGT in the germline V gene. Trimming shortened V by 0 bases and J by 5 bases, and 10 bases separated the two germline ends. The CDR3 consists of 14 residues. The CDR3 sequence: CASSEATSTYGYTF. The CDR3, as DNA: TGTGCCAGCAGTGAAGCGACAAGCACTTATGGCTACACCTTC.

The rearrangement uses TRBV18 and TRBJ1-5; D call uncertain. V lost 6 bases to trimming and J lost 4 bases, with 7 bases between them. Germline lookup yields CDR1 KGHSH and CDR2 LQKENI. The CDR3 has 12 amino acids. The DNA for the CDR3 is TGTGCCAGCTCCGGAGATAATCAGCCCCAGCATTTT. Protein sequence: CASSGDNQPQHF.

CDR3 amino acids: CASSPRGVGTEAFF. The CDR3 DNA is TGTGCCAGCAGCCCCAGGGGTGTGGGGACTGAAGCTTTCTTT. V gene TRBV5-6 combines with J gene TRBJ1-1; D is possibly TRBD1 (6 bases). CDR3 length: 14 residues. Germline CDR1 reads SGHDT; CDR2 reads YYEEEE. V lost 4 bases and J 5 bases, leaving 15 bases between the germline ends.

V is TRBV7-2 and J is TRBJ2-2; 9 bases are shared with TRBD1. Germline loops: CDR1 SGHTA, CDR2 FQGNSA. The ends lost 5 bases at V and 0 bases at J; junction bases unmatched: 7. The length of the CDR3 is 17 residues. Written as DNA, the CDR3 is TGTGCCAGCAGCCAACCCGACAGGGGGGCGAACACCGGGGAGCTGTTTTTT. Protein sequence: CASSQPDRGANTGELFF.

The rearrangement uses TRBV4-3 and TRBJ1-5; D gene uncertain. V lost 3 bases to trimming and J lost 1 base, with 4 bases between them. The germline gives CDR1 LGHNA, CDR2 YSLEER. The CDR3 totals 13 residues. The CDR3 bases are TGCGCCAGCAGCCAGAGGAGCAATCAGCCCCAGCATTTT. Protein: CASSQRSNQPQHF.

This clone was seen more than once but under ten times. The chain has TRBV19 and TRBJ1-2, with D tentatively TRBD1 (6 bases). The V and J ends lost 10 bases and 4 bases respectively, with 19 bases between them. CDR1 is LNHDA and CDR2 is SQIVND in the germline V gene (reference sequence). The CDR3 sequence is 14 residues long. Here the CDR3 reads CATNRDGTPYGYTF. The CDR3 DNA reads as TGTGCCACTAATCGGGACGGGACACCCTATGGCTACACCTTC.

The V and J genes are TRBV11-2 and TRBJ2-5, with D possibly TRBD1 on 5 matching bases. V shed 3 bases and J shed 1 base, with 15 bases lying between them. Germline CDR1 and CDR2: SGHAT and FQNNGV. The CDR3 length is 16 residues. The CDR3 reads CASSLTALTSQETQYF. The DNA for the CDR3 is TGTGCCAGCAGCTTGACAGCGCTAACATCCCAAGAGACCCAGTACTTC.

The V call is TRBV7-9, the J call TRBJ2-7; 10 positions match TRBD1. The V segment lost 2 bases and the J segment 4 bases; nucleotides outside the gene matches: 11. The CDR3 loop spans 17 amino acids. The V gene's germline CDR1 is SEHNR and CDR2 FQNEAQ (reference sequence). The CDR3 sequence: CASSLIPGQGPSYEQYF. DNA for the CDR3: TGTGCCAGCAGCTTAATTCCGGGACAGGGGCCATCGTACGAGCAGTACTTC.

Only one count was recorded for this clone. The chain links TRBV15 to TRBJ2-5; 9 nucleotides match TRBD2. This CDR3 has 15 residues. Germline trimming cut 2 bases from V and 5 bases from J; bases unmatched to any gene: 6. Germline V gene lookup returns CDR1 LNHNV and CDR2 YYDKDF (reference sequence). The CDR3 sequence: CATSRPGLAGETQYF. The CDR3 region has the DNA TGTGCCACCAGCAGACCGGGGCTAGCGGGGGAGACCCAGTACTTC.

This clone has a handful of counts. This sequence joins TRBV6-5 and TRBJ1-4; D may be TRBD1 (6 bases). Germline V lookup: CDR1 MNHEY, CDR2 SVGAGI. CDR3 length equals 13 residues. Trimming took off 6 bases at V and 6 bases at J, with 11 bases between the two ends. CDR3 coding DNA: TGTGCCAGCAGCCGGGACACATATGAAAAACTGTTTTTT. Its protein product is CASSRDTYEKLFF.

The chain combines TRBV7-9 with TRBJ1-1, with D tentatively TRBD1 (6 bases). The CDR3 extends over 14 amino acids. Trimming stripped 5 bases from V and 3 bases from J, with 13 bases between. In germline, CDR1 is SEHNR, CDR2 FQNEAQ (reference sequence). The CDR3 coding sequence is TGTGCCAGCAGCCCAGGGGAACGGTACACTGAAGCTTTCTTT. Translation: CASSPGERYTEAFF.